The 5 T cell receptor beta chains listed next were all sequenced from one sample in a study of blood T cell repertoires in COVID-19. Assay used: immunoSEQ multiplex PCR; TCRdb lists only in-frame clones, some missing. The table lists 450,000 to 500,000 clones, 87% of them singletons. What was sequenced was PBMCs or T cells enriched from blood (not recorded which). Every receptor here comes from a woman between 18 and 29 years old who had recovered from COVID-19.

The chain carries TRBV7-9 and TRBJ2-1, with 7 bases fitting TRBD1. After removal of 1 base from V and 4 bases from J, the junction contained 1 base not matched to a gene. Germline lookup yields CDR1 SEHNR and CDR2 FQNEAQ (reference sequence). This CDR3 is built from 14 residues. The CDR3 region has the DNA TGTGCCAGCAGCTTAGAGGGGGCTTACAATGAGCAGTTCTTC. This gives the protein CASSLEGAYNEQFF.

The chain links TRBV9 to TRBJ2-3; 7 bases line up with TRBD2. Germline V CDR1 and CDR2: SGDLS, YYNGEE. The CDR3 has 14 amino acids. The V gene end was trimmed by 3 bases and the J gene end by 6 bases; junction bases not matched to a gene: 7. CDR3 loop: CASSAGLEMDTQYF. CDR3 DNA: TGTGCCAGCAGCGCCGGACTAGAGATGGATACGCAGTATTTT.

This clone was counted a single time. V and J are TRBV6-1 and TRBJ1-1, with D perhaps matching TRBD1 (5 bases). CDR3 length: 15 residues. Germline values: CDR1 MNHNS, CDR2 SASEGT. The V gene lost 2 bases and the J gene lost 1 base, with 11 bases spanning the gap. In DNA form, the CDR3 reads TGTGCCAGCAGTGAATGGGGGGGAGAGAACACTGAAGCTTTCTTT. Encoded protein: CASSEWGGENTEAFF.

CDR3 residues: CATKREGGLLSYNEQFF. CDR3 sequence (DNA): TGTGCCACCAAGAGAGAGGGGGGGCTTCTCTCCTACAATGAGCAGTTCTTC. J is TRBJ2-1 and V is TRBV25-1, with D tentatively TRBD2 (7 bases). V was pared by 10 bases and J by 0 bases, with 22 bases between. Per germline, CDR1 MGHDK and CDR2 SYGVNS. This CDR3 contains 17 residues.

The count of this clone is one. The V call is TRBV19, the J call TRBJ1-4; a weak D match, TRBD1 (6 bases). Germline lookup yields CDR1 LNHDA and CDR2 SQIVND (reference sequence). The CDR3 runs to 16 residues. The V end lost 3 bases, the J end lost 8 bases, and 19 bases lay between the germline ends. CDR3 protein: CASSIGARTDREKLFF. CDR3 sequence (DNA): TGTGCCAGTAGTATTGGTGCAAGAACTGACAGGGAAAAACTGTTTTTT.